These T cell receptor beta chains were read from a single sample in a study of cytomegalovirus exposure and HLA in healthy donors. TCRdb's table, derived via immunoSEQ multiplex PCR, lists solely in-frame clones and lacks some. The sample has 99,000 or so clones, approximately 80% seen once. The specimen sequenced was PBMCs. Receptors were obtained from a female donor in good health and CMV-seropositive. Both conserved end residues are part of each CDR3. The order of the fields is D gene, CDR3 length, V gene, clone size, J gene, CDR3 protein, CDR3 DNA. D genes are given only for firm matches. The listing skips clone size in some rows; elsewhere it reads once, few, many or a size class.

D gene: TRBD1
CDR3 length: 14
V gene: TRBV7-9
clone size: few
J gene: TRBJ2-7
CDR3 protein: CASSPRQGDYEQYF
CDR3 DNA: TGTGCCAGCAGCCCCAGGCAGGGGGACTACGAGCAGTACTTC

D gene: TRBD2
CDR3 length: 12
V gene: TRBV10-3
clone size: .
J gene: TRBJ2-1
CDR3 protein: CAISGAGDEQFF
CDR3 DNA: TGTGCCATCAGTGGGGCGGGAGATGAGCAGTTCTTC

D gene: .
CDR3 length: 14
V gene: TRBV6-5
clone size: .
J gene: TRBJ2-5
CDR3 protein: CASSYSKSRETQYF
CDR3 DNA: TGTGCCAGCAGTTACTCGAAGTCTAGAGAGACCCAGTACTTC

D gene: TRBD1
CDR3 length: 13
V gene: TRBV19
clone size: .
J gene: TRBJ1-2
CDR3 protein: CASSMDRDYGYTF
CDR3 DNA: TGTGCCAGTAGTATGGACAGGGACTATGGCTACACCTTC

D gene: TRBD2
CDR3 length: 15
V gene: TRBV7-2
clone size: .
J gene: TRBJ2-5
CDR3 protein: CASSTSGGPQETQYF
CDR3 DNA: TGTGCCAGCAGCACTAGCGGGGGACCACAAGAGACCCAGTACTTC

D gene: .
CDR3 length: 14
V gene: TRBV5-1
clone size: .
J gene: TRBJ1-1
CDR3 protein: CASSLAGQNTEAFF
CDR3 DNA: TGCGCCAGCAGCTTGGCAGGACAGAACACTGAAGCTTTCTTT

D gene: TRBD2
CDR3 length: 15
V gene: TRBV5-6
clone size: few
J gene: TRBJ2-5
CDR3 protein: CASSSQTTGGETQYF
CDR3 DNA: TGTGCCAGCAGCTCCCAAACCACGGGAGGGGAGACCCAGTACTTC

D gene: .
CDR3 length: 16
V gene: TRBV19
clone size: .
J gene: TRBJ1-5
CDR3 protein: CASSILGVPGNQPQHF
CDR3 DNA: TGTGCCAGTAGTATCTTAGGGGTGCCCGGCAATCAGCCCCAGCATTTT

D gene: .
CDR3 length: 15
V gene: TRBV6-5
clone size: .
J gene: TRBJ1-1
CDR3 protein: CASSYSITESTEAFF
CDR3 DNA: TGTGCCAGCAGTTACTCGATTACAGAGAGCACTGAAGCTTTCTTT

D gene: TRBD2
CDR3 length: 16
V gene: TRBV5-1
clone size: .
J gene: TRBJ2-2
CDR3 protein: CASSPGLAENTGELFF
CDR3 DNA: TGCGCCAGCAGCCCAGGACTAGCAGAGAACACCGGGGAGCTGTTTTTT

D gene: .
CDR3 length: 13
V gene: TRBV7-6
clone size: .
J gene: TRBJ2-7
CDR3 protein: CASSLAPQAEQYF
CDR3 DNA: TGTGCCAGCAGCTTAGCACCCCAGGCCGAGCAGTACTTC

D gene: TRBD2
CDR3 length: 16
V gene: TRBV7-2
clone size: few
J gene: TRBJ2-1
CDR3 protein: CASSSFSGRAYNEQFF
CDR3 DNA: TGTGCCAGCAGCTCCTTTAGCGGGAGGGCCTACAATGAGCAGTTCTTC

D gene: .
CDR3 length: 13
V gene: TRBV30
clone size: .
J gene: TRBJ2-7
CDR3 protein: CAWSRDILYEQYF
CDR3 DNA: TGTGCCTGGAGTAGGGACATCCTCTACGAGCAGTACTTC

D gene: TRBD1
CDR3 length: 15
V gene: TRBV7-2
clone size: .
J gene: TRBJ1-1
CDR3 protein: CASSPHRGRNTEAFF
CDR3 DNA: TGTGCCAGCAGCCCACACAGGGGTCGGAACACTGAAGCTTTCTTT

D gene: .
CDR3 length: 10
V gene: TRBV10-3
clone size: once
J gene: TRBJ2-7
CDR3 protein: CAIITNEQYF
CDR3 DNA: TGTGCCATCATAACAAACGAGCAGTACTTC

D gene: .
CDR3 length: 13
V gene: TRBV28
clone size: .
J gene: TRBJ1-5
CDR3 protein: CASSFSRDQPQHF
CDR3 DNA: TGTGCCAGCAGTTTCTCGCGCGATCAGCCCCAGCATTTT

D gene: TRBD1
CDR3 length: 18
V gene: TRBV4-2
clone size: .
J gene: TRBJ2-3
CDR3 protein: CASGQDSENRGPTDTQYF
CDR3 DNA: TGTGCCAGCGGCCAAGATTCGGAAAACAGGGGGCCCACAGATACGCAGTATTTT

D gene: TRBD2
CDR3 length: 15
V gene: TRBV7-9
clone size: .
J gene: TRBJ2-7
CDR3 protein: CSSSFLAGGLYEQYF
CDR3 DNA: TGTTCCAGCAGCTTCCTAGCGGGAGGGCTTTACGAGCAGTACTTC

D gene: .
CDR3 length: 15
V gene: TRBV6-5
clone size: .
J gene: TRBJ1-1
CDR3 protein: CASSYSQGYSTEAFF
CDR3 DNA: TGTGCCAGCAGTTACTCACAGGGCTACAGCACTGAAGCTTTCTTT

D gene: .
CDR3 length: 13
V gene: TRBV6-5
clone size: few
J gene: TRBJ1-1
CDR3 protein: CASSSSVNTEAFF
CDR3 DNA: TGTGCCAGCAGTTCTTCAGTGAACACTGAAGCTTTCTTT

D gene: TRBD1
CDR3 length: 14
V gene: TRBV2
clone size: .
J gene: TRBJ1-5
CDR3 protein: CASRGTGINQPQHF
CDR3 DNA: TGTGCCAGCAGGGGGACAGGGATCAATCAGCCCCAGCATTTT

D gene: .
CDR3 length: 13
V gene: TRBV29-1
clone size: .
J gene: TRBJ2-3
CDR3 protein: CSVVVSSTDTQYF
CDR3 DNA: TGCAGCGTTGTAGTGTCTAGCACAGATACGCAGTATTTT

D gene: .
CDR3 length: 17
V gene: TRBV7-9
clone size: .
J gene: TRBJ1-4
CDR3 protein: CASSPQVLRESSEKLFF
CDR3 DNA: TGTGCCAGCAGCCCCCAAGTATTGAGGGAATCAAGTGAAAAACTGTTTTTT